The present TCR beta chain was sequenced within a study of vaccination effects on CD4 cells after COVID-19. At the level of the study: As their vaccination, participants received two doses of either BNT162b2 or mRNA-1273.

Ahead of sequencing, the ViraFEST assay grew antigen-specific CD4+ T cells using viral peptide pools. Isolation of CD4+ T cells took place after approximately 10 days of culture. Vaccinated participants had no history of SARS-CoV-2 infection and tested negative for nucleocapsid antibodies. The culture medium for 2 million or so PBMC per well included about 10 IU/ml IL-2 and around 9.9 ug/ml peptides. Fresh IL-2-containing medium replaced half the medium on days 3 and 7. Remarks on this clone: The antigen is not known.

This table comes from immunoSEQ multiplex PCR, and its TCRdb copy is limited to in-frame clones, with some not included. The sample has some 69,000 clones, around 74% seen once. Between the trimmed V and J ends, which lost 0 bases and 4 bases, there was a span of 12 bases. The CDR3 runs 14 residues. Per the germline V gene, CDR1 is GTSNPN and CDR2 is SVGIG (reference sequence). Study-wide results and limits: Clonal contraction was marked in infection- and vaccine-induced clones late after vaccination.

This chain links TRBV30 with TRBJ2-5, with D possibly being TRBD1 (5 bases). This specimen was CD4+ T cells from PBMCs cultured with HCoV-NL63 spike peptides, taken before COVID-19 vaccination. The sequence came from a human donor who received a COVID-19 vaccine. CDR3 loop: CAWSVREVSETQYF. CDR3 coding DNA: TGTGCCTGGAGTGTCAGGGAAGTATCAGAGACCCAGTACTTC.